Below are 31 T cell receptor beta chains sequenced from a single sample in a study of response to subunit inactivated influenza vaccine. MiXCR, run by TCRdb on the RT-PCR reads, gives a single entry per CDR3 protein. Of under 800,000 distinct CDR3 sequences listed, approximately 13% are singletons. Source: PBMCs from blood, taken 14 to 15 days before vaccination. The receptors come from a man aged 50-59 years who received an inactivated influenza vaccine.

V and J are TRBV18 and TRBJ1-1, with TRBD1 matching over 7 bases. The CDR3 has 15 amino acids. After removal of 5 bases from V and 4 bases from J, the junction contained 10 bases not matched to a gene. CDR1 and CDR2 (germline): KGHSH, LQKENI. Here the CDR3 reads CASSKRQGEGTEAFF. CDR3 DNA: TGTGCCAGCTCAAAACGACAGGGAGAGGGCACTGAAGCTTTCTTT. The variable domain in full, with the rest retrieved from reference TRBV18 and TRBJ1-1, is NAGVMQNPRHLVRRRGQEARLRCSPMKGHSHVYWYRQLPEEGLKFMVYLQKENIIDESGMPKERFSAEFPKEGPSILRIQQVVRGDSAAYFCASSKRQGEGTEAFFGQGTRLTVV.

Ten or more counts support this clonotype. The chain combines TRBV7-9 with TRBJ2-1; the D is unclear. Germline lookup yields CDR1 SEHNR and CDR2 FQNEAQ (reference sequence). This CDR3 is 10 amino acids long. Trimming removed 6 bases from V and 7 bases from J, with 4 bases in between. The DNA of the CDR3 is TGTGCCAGCAGTTTTAATGAGCAGTTCTTC. It is translated as CASSFNEQFF.

This chain connects TRBV2 to TRBJ2-7; 11 bases align to TRBD1. Looked up from germline, CDR1 is SNHLY and CDR2 is FYNNEI. The CDR3 loop spans 14 amino acids. V dropped 6 bases and J dropped 4; count of bases not matched to a gene: 5. CDR3 region: CASRMGTGGYEQYF. CDR3 coding DNA: TGTGCCAGCAGGATGGGGACAGGGGGTTACGAGCAGTACTTC.

The rearrangement links TRBV7-8 to TRBJ1-1; possible D gene TRBD1, 5 bases. The CDR3 is 18 amino acids. With 5 bases removed from V and 1 base from J, the gap between germline ends came to 23 bases. Looked up from germline, CDR1 is SGHVS and CDR2 is FQNEAQ. The CDR3 reads CASSPSRAWARGNTEAFF. DNA for the CDR3: TGTGCCAGCAGCCCGTCAAGGGCATGGGCGAGGGGGAACACTGAAGCTTTCTTT.

The V call is TRBV4-1, the J call TRBJ2-2, with 7 bases matching TRBD2. The V and J ends lost 1 base and 6 bases, in that order; junction bases with no gene match: 8. The CDR3 has 16 residues. Germline CDR1 and CDR2: MGHRA and YSYEKL. CDR3 bases: TGCGCCAGCAGCCAAGGTCCGGGACTAAAAGCCGGGGAGCTGTTTTTT. This codes for CASSQGPGLKAGELFF.

In this sample, this clonotype turned up a few times. V and J are TRBV5-1 and TRBJ1-4; D possibly corresponds to TRBD1 (5 bases). Deletions cut 4 bases from V and 5 bases from J, with 12 bases between. The CDR3 runs 14 residues. Germline lookup yields CDR1 SGHRS and CDR2 YFSETQ. CDR3 bases: TGCGCCAGCAGCCTCGGGGGGGTAAATGAAAAACTGTTTTTT. Protein: CASSLGGVNEKLFF.

This clonotype was found a few times. The chain combines TRBV20-1 with TRBJ2-3; no reliable D call. Germline assignment: CDR1 DFQATT and CDR2 SNEGSKA (reference sequence). The V end lost 5 bases, the J end lost 0 bases, and 15 bases lay between the germline ends. The CDR3 extends over 15 amino acids. The CDR3 DNA is TGCAGTGCTCGGTGGCTCCCGACAAGCACAGATACGCAGTATTTT. Protein product: CSARWLPTSTDTQYF.

This clonotype has ten or more counts. This chain joins TRBV12-3 or TRBV12-4 and TRBJ2-1, with TRBD2 matching over 12 bases. The CDR3 is 16 amino acids. V lost 5 bases and J lost 2; bases outside the gene matches: 4. In DNA form, the CDR3 reads TGTGCCAGCAGTCCCACTAGCGGGAGGACCTACAATGAGCAGTTCTTC. Amino acids: CASSPTSGRTYNEQFF.

V gene TRBV29-1 combines with J gene TRBJ1-5; tentative D call: TRBD1 (6 bases). CDR1 and CDR2 (germline): SQVTM, ANQGSEA. The CDR3 consists of 13 residues. V was clipped by 6 bases and J by 2 bases, with 11 bases between them. Here the CDR3 reads CSVETGRNQPQHF. The CDR3 DNA is TGCAGCGTGGAAACAGGGCGCAATCAGCCCCAGCATTTT. The full variable domain, its missing parts supplied by reference TRBV29-1 and TRBJ1-5, is SAVISQKPSRDICQRGTSLTIQCQVDSQVTMMFWYRQQPGQSLTLIATANQGSEATYESGFVIDKFPISRPNLTFSTLTVSNMSPEDSSIYLCSVETGRNQPQHFGDGTRLSIL.

The rearrangement links TRBV5-6 to TRBJ1-2; TRBD1 is a possible D gene (5 bases). The germline CDR1 and CDR2 sequences are SGHDT and YYEEEE. The CDR3 spans 14 residues. Trimming removed 2 bases from V and 4 bases from J, with 12 bases in between. Written as DNA, the CDR3 is TGTGCCAGCAGCTTTGGGGGGGAGAGCTATGGCTACACCTTC. Its protein is CASSFGGESYGYTF. The full variable domain, with the rest looked up from reference TRBV5-6 and TRBJ1-2, is DAGVTQSPTHLIKTRGQQVTLRCSPKSGHDTVSWYQQALGQGPQFIFQYYEEEERQRGNFPDRFSGHQFPNYSSELNVNALLLGDSALYLCASSFGGESYGYTFGSGTRLTVV.

This clonotype was observed a few times. V is TRBV28 and J is TRBJ2-7; 10 bases agree with TRBD2. The CDR3 spans 16 residues. Germline lookup yields CDR1 MDHEN and CDR2 SYDVKM. V trimming: 4 bases; J trimming: 2 bases; junction bases outside the gene matches: 8. The chain's CDR3 is CASSSPPSGGTYEQYF. The CDR3 DNA follows: TGTGCCAGCAGTTCCCCGCCTAGCGGGGGCACCTACGAGCAGTACTTC.

V and J are TRBV20-1 and TRBJ2-1; TRBD2 matches at 8 bases. The CDR3 covers 17 residues. J was trimmed by 2 bases and V by 0 bases; bases with no gene match: 9. The germline CDR1 and CDR2 sequences are DFQATT and SNEGSKA (reference sequence). The CDR3 DNA is TGCAGTGCTAGAGATCCCCACACGGGAGGGGCCTACAATGAGCAGTTCTTC. This encodes CSARDPHTGGAYNEQFF.

The chain employs TRBV2 and TRBJ2-1, with D tentatively TRBD2 (5 bases). This CDR3 spans 14 amino acids. Germline loops: CDR1 SNHLY, CDR2 FYNNEI. V was shortened by 3 bases and J by 6 bases, with 12 bases between the two germline ends. CDR3 nucleotides: TGTGCCAGCAGTGATACACTAGATTCCAATGAGCAGTTCTTC. Translated: CASSDTLDSNEQFF.

V is TRBV6-2 or TRBV6-3 and J is TRBJ1-6; 9 positions match TRBD1. CDR1 and CDR2 (germline): MNHEY, SVGEGT. The CDR3 loop spans 16 amino acids. V shed 6 bases and J 8 bases; nucleotides not matched to a gene: 11. CDR3 sequence (DNA): TGTGCCAGCAGGATCCGGGACAGGGTTAGCGATTCACCCCTCCACTTT. It specifies CASRIRDRVSDSPLHF.

The V call is TRBV27, the J call TRBJ2-1; D is ambiguous. V lost 7 bases to trimming and J lost 0 bases, with 10 bases between them. The germline CDR1 and CDR2 sequences are MNHEY and SMNVEV (reference sequence). This CDR3 has 14 residues. The CDR3 region is CASTHSSSYNEQFF. CDR3 DNA sequence: TGTGCCAGCACCCACAGCAGCTCCTACAATGAGCAGTTCTTC.

This clonotype occurred many times. The chain has TRBV7-3 and TRBJ2-1; 9 bases map to TRBD2. The CDR3 consists of 15 residues. Germline V gene data show CDR1 as SGHTA and CDR2 as FQGTGA. V trimming: 5 bases; J trimming: 6 bases; junction bases outside the gene matches: 8. CDR3 protein: CASSNRTSAVNEQFF. The CDR3 bases are TGTGCCAGCAGCAATCGGACTAGCGCGGTCAATGAGCAGTTCTTC.

This clonotype has ten or more counts. In DNA form, the CDR3 reads TGTGCCAGCACTCTCGTGGGGACAGGGCACACTGAAGCTTTCTTT. This sequence encodes CASTLVGTGHTEAFF. The rearrangement joins TRBV28 to TRBJ1-1, with 9 bases aligning to TRBD1. V gave up 7 bases and J gave up 3 bases; unmatched junction bases: 9. The germline V gene has CDR1 MDHEN and CDR2 SYDVKM. This CDR3 spans 15 amino acids. Using reference TRBV28 and TRBJ1-1 for the parts outside the CDR3, the full variable domain is DVKVTQSSRYLVKRTGEKVFLECVQDMDHENMFWYRQDPGLGLRLIYFSYDVKMKEKGDIPEGYSVSREKKERFSLILESASTNQTSMYLCASTLVGTGHTEAFFGQGTRLTVV.

This clonotype was counted between two and nine times. The chain links TRBV6-1 to TRBJ2-7, with 11 bases identical to TRBD2. The germline V gene encodes CDR1 MNHNS and CDR2 SASEGT. Trimming cost V 6 bases and J 3 bases; bases outside gene matches: 7. The CDR3 is 15 residues long. In nucleotides, the CDR3 is TGTGCCAGCAGGATGACTAGCGGGGTTTACTACGAGCAGTACTTC. It translates to CASRMTSGVYYEQYF.

Concerning this clonotype itself: A much more abundant neighbour one base away suggests this may be a read error. V gene TRBV5-1 combines with J gene TRBJ1-1; TRBD1 matches at 7 bases. Germline V gene data show CDR1 as SGHRS and CDR2 as YFSETQ. CDR3 length equals 15 residues. The CDR3 loop is CASSLGTGLNTEASF. CDR3 coding DNA: TGCGCCAGCAGCTTGGGGACAGGTTTAAACACTGAAGCTTCCTTT. Using reference TRBV5-1 and TRBJ1-1 for the parts outside the CDR3, the full variable domain is KAGVTQTPRYLIKTRGQQVTLSCSPISGHRSVSWYQQTPGQGLQFLFEYFSETQRNKGNFPGRFSGRQFSNSRSEMNVSTLELGDSALYLCASSLGTGLNTEASFGQGTRLTVV.

This clonotype was seen only a few times. The J gene is TRBJ2-5, the V gene TRBV7-2; D is possibly TRBD2 (6 bases). Trimming stripped 3 bases from V and 7 bases from J, with 12 bases between. This CDR3 is 13 amino acids long. CDR1 is SGHTA and CDR2 is FQGNSA in the germline V gene. For the CDR3, the DNA is TGTGCCAGCAGCTTCAGGAAAGCGGGGACCCAGTACTTC. Encoded protein: CASSFRKAGTQYF.

The V gene is TRBV4-1, the J gene TRBJ1-2, with 10 bases that match TRBD1. The CDR3 spans 15 residues. Germline loops: CDR1 MGHRA, CDR2 YSYEKL. V lost 4 bases and J lost 8; bases outside the gene matches: 10. DNA for the CDR3: TGCGCCAGCAGCCGACCGGGACAGGGGAATGAGGGCTACACCTTC. The encoded protein is CASSRPGQGNEGYTF.

This chain joins TRBV20-1 and TRBJ2-1; D remains ambiguous. The germline gives CDR1 DFQATT, CDR2 SNEGSKA (reference sequence). The CDR3 runs to 14 residues. Trimming removed 8 bases from V and 5 bases from J, with 19 bases in between. The CDR3 loop is CSTYLVQKNNEQFF. CDR3 in DNA: TGCAGTACCTATTTGGTACAGAAAAACAATGAGCAGTTCTTC.

This clonotype has only a few counts. The chain employs TRBV12-3 or TRBV12-4 and TRBJ2-5, with TRBD1 identical over 7 bases. The V segment lost 6 bases and the J segment 2 bases; nucleotides outside the gene matches: 6. The CDR3 loop spans 14 amino acids. The CDR3 bases are TGTGCCAGCAGACCCAGACAGGGACAAGAGACCCAGTACTTC. Translated: CASRPRQGQETQYF.

This rearrangement joins TRBV9 to TRBJ2-1, with D perhaps TRBD2 (6 bases). The germline V gene has CDR1 SGDLS and CDR2 YYNGEE. V gave up 2 bases and J gave up 6 bases, with 15 bases separating them. This CDR3 contains 15 residues. CDR3 loop: CASSVAGTPVNEQFF. In DNA, the CDR3 is TGTGCCAGCAGCGTTGCCGGGACTCCCGTCAATGAGCAGTTCTTC.

The chain couples TRBV2 to TRBJ1-1, with D tentatively TRBD1 (6 bases). The CDR3 totals 16 residues. Germline values: CDR1 SNHLY, CDR2 FYNNEI. Trimming left V 5 bases short and J 6 bases short, with 22 bases between. The CDR3 DNA follows: TGTGCCAGCAGTCCCTCTGTGGGGGGGGGGGCCCCTGAAGCTTTCTTT. Its protein is CASSPSVGGGAPEAFF.

This clonotype was seen more than once but under ten times. The CDR3 protein is CASSGGPGGTDTQYF. The CDR3 DNA sequence: TGTGCCAGCAGTGGGGGCCCCGGTGGGACAGATACGCAGTATTTT. The J gene is TRBJ2-3, the V gene TRBV2, with D possibly TRBD1 on 5 matching bases. Trimming took 4 bases from V and 3 from J, leaving 14 bases between them. There are 15 residues in the CDR3. CDR1 is SNHLY, CDR2 FYNNEI, per germline.

The chain recombines TRBV20-1 with TRBJ2-7; possibly TRBD1 for D (5 bases). CDR1 is DFQATT, CDR2 SNEGSKA, per germline (reference sequence). Trimming stripped 4 bases from V and 2 bases from J, with 12 bases between. The CDR3 totals 13 residues. The DNA of the CDR3 is TGCAGTGCTACGGACAAGCTAGCCTACGAGCAGTACTTC. Residues: CSATDKLAYEQYF.

This chain links TRBV20-1 with TRBJ2-3; TRBD2 might be the D (7 bases). This CDR3 region has 15 residues. Deletions cut 6 bases from V and 3 bases from J, with 19 bases between. Germline loops: CDR1 DFQATT, CDR2 SNEGSKA (reference sequence). The CDR3 sequence is CSAKAEGGSTDTQYF. For the CDR3, the DNA is TGCAGTGCAAAAGCGGAGGGGGGGAGTACAGATACGCAGTATTTT.

The chain carries TRBV12-3 or TRBV12-4 and TRBJ1-5, with a weak D call TRBD1 (5 bases). CDR3 length: 13 amino acids. Trimming took 3 bases from V and 6 from J, leaving 9 bases between them. The CDR3 reads CASSFREGQPQHF. The CDR3 DNA sequence: TGTGCCAGCAGTTTCAGGGAGGGTCAGCCCCAGCATTTT.

The V gene is TRBV12-3 or TRBV12-4, the J gene TRBJ1-6; no reliable D call. The V and J ends lost 3 bases and 7 bases respectively, with 13 bases between them. This CDR3 comprises 15 residues. DNA of the CDR3: TGTGCCAGCAGTTTTCGTGTCGGGAGCAATTCACCCCTCCACTTT. This gives the protein CASSFRVGSNSPLHF.

This rearrangement joins TRBV6-5 to TRBJ2-7; a possible D gene is TRBD2 (6 bases). V was shortened by 2 bases and J by 7 bases, with 9 bases between the two germline ends. This CDR3 has 12 residues. Germline V CDR1 and CDR2: MNHEY, SVGAGI. The DNA of the CDR3 is TGTGCCAGCAGTTACCTTCGGGGGGAGCAGTACTTC. Residues: CASSYLRGEQYF.